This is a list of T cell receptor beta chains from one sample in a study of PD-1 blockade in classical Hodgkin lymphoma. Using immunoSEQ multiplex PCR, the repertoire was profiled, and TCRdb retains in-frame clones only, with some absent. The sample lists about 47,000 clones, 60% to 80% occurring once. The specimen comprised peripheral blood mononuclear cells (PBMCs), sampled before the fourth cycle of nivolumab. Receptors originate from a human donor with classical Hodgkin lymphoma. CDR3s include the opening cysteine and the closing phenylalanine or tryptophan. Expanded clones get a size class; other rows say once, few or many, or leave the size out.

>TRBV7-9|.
CASSLWTEAGKNIQYF
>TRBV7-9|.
CASSFRDTGPGTIYF
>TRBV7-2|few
CASSLDVETQYF
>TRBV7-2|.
CASSLDRVGGYTF
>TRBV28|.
CASTVGGGNEKLFF
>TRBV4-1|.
CASSQAAGRGTEAFF
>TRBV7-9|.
CASSLFSEGYTF
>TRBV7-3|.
CASSPGGHPSYEQYF
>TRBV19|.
CASSRRDSNQPQHF
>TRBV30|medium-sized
CAWMAVAGQETQYF
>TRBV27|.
CASSPGQKYEQYF
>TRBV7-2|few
CASSPKTRAIYNEQFF
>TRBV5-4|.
CASSSVGVLSEAFF
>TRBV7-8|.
CASSLEEGTNEKLFF
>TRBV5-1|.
CASSYVGGGGYTF
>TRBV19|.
CASSDPPSGDYGYTF
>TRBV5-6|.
CASSHTVVTEAFF
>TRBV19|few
CASSISLNTEAFF
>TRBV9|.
CASSVGLAGGFDTQYF
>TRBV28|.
CASRAHPGEKTGWVEAFF
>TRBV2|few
CASSLDSRNQPQHF
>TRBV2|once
CASREGTSSLLDTQYF
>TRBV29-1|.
CSVVPSDRGFYEQYF
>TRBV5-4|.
CATGRRNTEAFF
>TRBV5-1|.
CASSPDSLQPQHF
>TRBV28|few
CASKLSGNQPQHF
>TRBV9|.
CASSAWTGANSPLHF
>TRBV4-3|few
CASSQRTGGGTEAFF
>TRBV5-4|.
CASSGRTGGGYGYTF